Following are 17 T cell receptor beta chains from one sample sequenced in a study of shared clonotypes between healthy human individuals (TCRdb year 2020). The library was obtained by the immunoSEQ multiplex PCR assay. Entries here come from immuneACCESS through TCRdb and include only in-frame sequences with V and J called. Some clones fail to appear in such tables; in the studies checked, an unresolved V gene covers under half of the shortfall, and the cause of the remainder is unknown. The sample contains around 100,000 clones, approximately 61% of them found a single time. The ten biggest clones cover roughly 40% of the sample. Sequencing used memory CD8+ T cells sorted from blood. This specimen's cell subset or site label, interpreted: CD45RO+ cells pooled with CCR7-negative TemRA cells. These receptors all stem from a man aged 25-45 years in good health.

This clone was recorded only once. The chain carries TRBV6-5 and TRBJ1-5; a possible D gene is TRBD1 (5 bases). This CDR3 is built from 13 residues. Trimming shortened V by 6 bases and J by 7 bases, and 13 bases separated the two germline ends. Germline V lookup: CDR1 MNHEY, CDR2 SVGAGI. CDR3 protein: CASRAGSRQPQHF. The CDR3 nucleotides are TGTGCCAGCAGGGCAGGGAGTAGGCAGCCCCAGCATTTT.

The rearrangement links TRBV28 to TRBJ1-1, with D hard to call. This CDR3 has 13 residues. CDR1 and CDR2 (germline): MDHEN, SYDVKM. With 5 bases removed from V and 4 bases from J, the gap between germline ends came to 11 bases. CDR3 coding DNA: TGTGCCAGCAGTCCCGAGGTCCGCACTGAAGCTTTCTTT. The encoded protein is CASSPEVRTEAFF.

The J gene is TRBJ2-7, the V gene TRBV4-1; 7 nucleotides agree with TRBD2. The CDR3 is 15 residues long. V lost 4 bases and J lost 0; bases outside the gene matches: 6. Germline V lookup: CDR1 MGHRA, CDR2 YSYEKL. The chain's CDR3 is CASSPASGSSYEQYF. DNA for the CDR3: TGCGCCAGCAGCCCCGCTAGCGGAAGCTCCTACGAGCAGTACTTC.

The chain is built from TRBV7-8 and TRBJ2-3; D is ambiguous. V was clipped by 5 bases and J by 11 bases, with 11 bases between them. This CDR3 contains 11 residues. CDR1 is SGHVS, CDR2 FQNEAQ, per germline. The CDR3 region is CASSNLTKQYF. CDR3 sequence (DNA): TGTGCCAGCAGCAACCTGACAAAGCAGTATTTT. The full variable domain, completed using reference TRBV7-8 and TRBJ2-3, is GAGVSQSPRYKVAKRGQDVALRCDPISGHVSLFWYQQALGQGPEFLTYFQNEAQLDKSGLPSDRFFAERPEGSVSTLKIQRTQQEDSAVYLCASSNLTKQYFGPGTRLTVL.

This rearrangement joins TRBV7-9 to TRBJ2-5; D gene ambiguous. The CDR3 sequence is 14 residues long. V lost 5 bases, J lost 3 bases, and 13 bases lay in between. Germline V CDR1 and CDR2: SEHNR, FQNEAQ (reference sequence). The CDR3 bases are TGTGCCAGCAGCCCCCCCGGGTCCAAAGAGACCCAGTACTTC. Translated: CASSPPGSKETQYF.

The chain has TRBV7-8 and TRBJ2-7, with 8 bases lining up with TRBD2. The J segment lost 1 base and the V segment lost 8 bases, leaving 16 bases of the junction unmatched. Germline lookup yields CDR1 SGHVS and CDR2 FQNEAQ. CDR3 size: 17 residues. DNA of the CDR3: TGTGCCAGCCAAGGGGGGGGTACTAGCGGCTCGTCCTACGAGCAGTACTTC. Amino acids: CASQGGGTSGSSYEQYF.

The rearrangement links TRBV6-5 to TRBJ1-4; weak D call: TRBD1 (5 bases). V lost 6 bases to trimming and J lost 8 bases, with 10 bases between them. The CDR3 runs 12 residues. The germline V gene has CDR1 MNHEY and CDR2 SVGAGI. The CDR3 loop is CASRTRDEKLFF. The CDR3 nucleotides are TGTGCCAGCAGGACCCGGGACGAAAAACTGTTTTTT.

The chain joins TRBV28 to TRBJ1-4; weak D call: TRBD1 (6 bases). Germline CDR1 MDHEN, CDR2 SYDVKM. V was clipped by 1 base and J by 3 bases, with 18 bases between them. This CDR3 is 18 amino acids long. CDR3 DNA: TGTGCCAGCAGTTTATCCCAACCCGGGGGGGGCTCTAATGAAAAACTGTTTTTT. Its translation is CASSLSQPGGGSNEKLFF.

The CDR3 sequence: CASSTGGMVAFF. CDR3 nucleotide sequence: TGTGCCAGCAGTACAGGGGGCATGGTAGCTTTCTTT. The chain carries TRBV6-5 and TRBJ1-1, with 9 positions matching TRBD1. CDR1 is MNHEY, CDR2 SVGAGI, per germline. CDR3 length equals 12 residues. V trimming: 5 bases; J trimming: 10 bases; junction bases outside the gene matches: 5.

The gene calls are TRBV5-6 and TRBJ1-1, with TRBD1 as a possible D gene (6 bases). Germline V CDR1 and CDR2: SGHDT, YYEEEE. V was cut by 2 bases and J by 4 bases, with 12 bases left in between. The CDR3 consists of 14 residues. The CDR3 sequence is CASSFQGRTTEAFF. DNA of the CDR3: TGTGCCAGCAGCTTCCAGGGGAGGACCACTGAAGCTTTCTTT.

This clone was detected a few times. The chain combines TRBV5-1 with TRBJ2-1; TRBD2 matches 12 bases. V was clipped by 2 bases and J by 2 bases; unmatched bases: 5. The CDR3 runs to 17 residues. Germline V gives CDR1 SGHRS, CDR2 YFSETQ. The CDR3 region is CASSFGLAGSTYNEQFF. Here the CDR3 DNA reads TGCGCCAGCAGCTTCGGACTAGCGGGAAGTACCTACAATGAGCAGTTCTTC.

The J gene is TRBJ2-5, the V gene TRBV7-3; the D gene is possibly TRBD1 (6 bases). Looked up from germline, CDR1 is SGHTA and CDR2 is FQGTGA. Trimming removed 3 bases at V and 5 bases at J, with 10 bases between. CDR3 length: 13 amino acids. CDR3 in DNA: TGTGCCAGCAGCTTTGGGCAGGGGGAGACCCAGTACTTC. Its protein product is CASSFGQGETQYF.

The chain couples TRBV13 to TRBJ2-1; tentative D call: TRBD1 (6 bases). The V and J ends lost 5 bases and 2 bases respectively, with 13 bases between them. Germline V gene data show CDR1 as PRHDT and CDR2 as FYEKMQ (reference sequence). CDR3 size: 15 residues. The CDR3 DNA sequence: TGTGCCAGCAGCCCCCCACAGGGAACCTACAATGAGCAGTTCTTC. It encodes CASSPPQGTYNEQFF.

The chain joins TRBV27 to TRBJ2-5, with a possible D match to TRBD2 (5 bases). V was trimmed by 0 bases and J by 4 bases, leaving 6 bases between them. CDR3 length: 13 amino acids. Germline V gives CDR1 MNHEY, CDR2 SMNVEV (reference sequence). The CDR3 region is CASSLSRAETQYF. The CDR3 DNA reads as TGTGCCAGCAGTTTATCGCGGGCAGAGACCCAGTACTTC.

The chain carries TRBV15 and TRBJ2-3; TRBD2 matches 9 bases. V shed 5 bases and J 1 base; nucleotides not matched to a gene: 7. The CDR3 runs 16 residues. In germline, CDR1 is LNHNV, CDR2 YYDKDF (reference sequence). Written as DNA, the CDR3 is TGTGCCACCAGCGGGGTAGCGGGAGTAGGCACAGATACGCAGTATTTT. It encodes CATSGVAGVGTDTQYF. Combining the CDR3 with reference TRBV15 and TRBJ2-3 gives the whole variable domain DAMVIQNPRYQVTQFGKPVTLSCSQTLNHNVMYWYQQKSSQAPKLLFHYYDKDFNNEADTPDNFQSRRPNTSFCFLDIRSPGLGDTAMYLCATSGVAGVGTDTQYFGPGTRLTVL.

The chain employs TRBV28 and TRBJ2-7; D is ambiguous. Germline-derived CDR1 and CDR2 are MDHEN and SYDVKM. The CDR3 has 16 residues. With 2 bases removed from V and 7 bases from J, the gap between germline ends came to 21 bases. This chain's CDR3 is CASSLRDRGLDVEQYF. For the CDR3, the DNA is TGTGCCAGCAGTTTACGAGATCGAGGTTTGGACGTGGAGCAGTACTTC.

In the case of this clone: The germline gene is not matched at one end of the junction; a read error may be the cause. The V call is TRBV18, the J call TRBJ2-7; 9 positions agree with TRBD1. This CDR3 is 14 amino acids long. Germline loops: CDR1 KGHSH, CDR2 LQKENI. The CDR3 DNA follows: TGTGCCAGCTCCCGACAGGGGGGGTCCTCCGAGCAGTACTTC. Translating gives CASSRQGGSSEQYF.